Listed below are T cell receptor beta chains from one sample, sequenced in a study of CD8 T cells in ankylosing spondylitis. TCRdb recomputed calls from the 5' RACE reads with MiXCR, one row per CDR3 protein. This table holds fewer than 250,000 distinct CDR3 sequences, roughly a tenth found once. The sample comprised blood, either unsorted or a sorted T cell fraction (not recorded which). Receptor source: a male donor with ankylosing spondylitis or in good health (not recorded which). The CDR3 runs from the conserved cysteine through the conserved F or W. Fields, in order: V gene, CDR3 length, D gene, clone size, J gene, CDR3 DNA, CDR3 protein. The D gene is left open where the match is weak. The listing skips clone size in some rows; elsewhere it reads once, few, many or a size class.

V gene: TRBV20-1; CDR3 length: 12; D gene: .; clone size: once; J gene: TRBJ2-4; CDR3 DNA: TGCAGTGCTTGGCCCGGCAGCGACATTCAGTACTTC; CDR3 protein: CSAWPGSDIQYF
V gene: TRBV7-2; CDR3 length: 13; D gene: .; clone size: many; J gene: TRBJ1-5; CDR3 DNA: TGTGCCAGCAGCTACGGCTACAATCAGCCCCAGCATTTT; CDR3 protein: CASSYGYNQPQHF
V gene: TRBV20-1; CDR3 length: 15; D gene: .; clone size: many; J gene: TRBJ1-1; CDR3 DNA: TGCAGTGCTAGGAGGGGGAGGACGGTAGGAACTGAAGCTTTCTTT; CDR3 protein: CSARRGRTVGTEAFF
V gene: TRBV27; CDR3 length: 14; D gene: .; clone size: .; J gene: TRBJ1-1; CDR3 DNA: TGTGCCAGCAGTTTAAGTGCGGTGAACACTGAAGCTTTCTTT; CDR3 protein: CASSLSAVNTEAFF
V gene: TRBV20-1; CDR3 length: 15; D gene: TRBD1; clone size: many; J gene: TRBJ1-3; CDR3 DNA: TGCAGTGCCGAGGGACAGGGGGAATCTGGAAACACCATATATTTT; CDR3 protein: CSAEGQGESGNTIYF
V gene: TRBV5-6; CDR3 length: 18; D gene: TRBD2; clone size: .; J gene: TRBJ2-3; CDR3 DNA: TGTGCCAGCAGCCAACTAGCGGAGTGGACAACTAGCACAGATACGCAGTATTTT; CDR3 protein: CASSQLAEWTTSTDTQYF
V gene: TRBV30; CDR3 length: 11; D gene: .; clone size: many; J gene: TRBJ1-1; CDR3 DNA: TGTGCCTTAGAGCGGAACACTGAAGCTTTCTTT; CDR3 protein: CALERNTEAFF
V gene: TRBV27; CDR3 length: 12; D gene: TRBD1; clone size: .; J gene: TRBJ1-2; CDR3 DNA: TGTGCCAGCAGCACCGGACAGGGGGACTACACCTTC; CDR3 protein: CASSTGQGDYTF
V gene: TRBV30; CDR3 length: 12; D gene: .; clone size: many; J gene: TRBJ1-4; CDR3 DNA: TGTGCCGGATCCCACAGGGTTGAAAAACTGTTTTTT; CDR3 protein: CAGSHRVEKLFF
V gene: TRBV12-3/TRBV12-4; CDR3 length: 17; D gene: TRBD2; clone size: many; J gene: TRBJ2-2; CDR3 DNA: TGTGCCGACAGTCATGGCCCGGCGGGAGGCCTTCACCGGGAGCTGTTTTTT; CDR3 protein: CADSHGPAGGLHRELFF
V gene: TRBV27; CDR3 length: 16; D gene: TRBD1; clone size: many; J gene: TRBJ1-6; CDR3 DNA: TGTGCCAGCAGTTTAAAGCCGACAGGGCATAATTCACCCCTCCACTTT; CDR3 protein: CASSLKPTGHNSPLHF
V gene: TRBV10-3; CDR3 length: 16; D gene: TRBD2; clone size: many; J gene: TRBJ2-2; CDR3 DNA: TGTGCCATCAGGACTAGCGGGGGCCAGGGCACCGGGGAGCTGTTTTTT; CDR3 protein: CAIRTSGGQGTGELFF
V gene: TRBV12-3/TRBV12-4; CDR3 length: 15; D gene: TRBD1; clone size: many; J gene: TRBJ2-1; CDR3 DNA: TGTGCCAGCAGCCCACAGGGGAGTATCTACAATGAGCAGTTCTTC; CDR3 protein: CASSPQGSIYNEQFF
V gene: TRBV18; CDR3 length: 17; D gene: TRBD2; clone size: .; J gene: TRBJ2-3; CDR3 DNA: TGTGCCAGCTCCAACCGGGCCCTAGCGGGTAGCACAGATACGCAGTATTTT; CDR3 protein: CASSNRALAGSTDTQYF
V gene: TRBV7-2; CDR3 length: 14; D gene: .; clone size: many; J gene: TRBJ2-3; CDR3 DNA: TGTGCCAGCAGCCCAGGGATGGGCACAGATACGCAGTATTTT; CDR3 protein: CASSPGMGTDTQYF
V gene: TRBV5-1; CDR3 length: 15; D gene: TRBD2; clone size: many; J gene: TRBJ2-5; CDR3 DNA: TGCGCCAGCAGCGACACTAGCGGGAGAGTGGAGACCCAGTACTTC; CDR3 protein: CASSDTSGRVETQYF
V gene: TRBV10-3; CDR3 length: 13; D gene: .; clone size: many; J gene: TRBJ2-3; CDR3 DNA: TGTGCCACTACACCTCAGAGAACAAATACGCAGTATTTT; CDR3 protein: CATTPQRTNTQYF
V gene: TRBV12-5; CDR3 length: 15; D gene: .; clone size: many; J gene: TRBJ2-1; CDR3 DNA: TGTGCTAGTGGTTTGCCAGTGACAGGGAGGGATGAGCAGTTCTTC; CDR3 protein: CASGLPVTGRDEQFF
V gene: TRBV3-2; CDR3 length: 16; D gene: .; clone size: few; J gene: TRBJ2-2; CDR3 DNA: TGTGCCAGCTCTGGGGAAGGGGCGAGGGACACCGGGGAGCTGTTTTTT; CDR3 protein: CASSGEGARDTGELFF
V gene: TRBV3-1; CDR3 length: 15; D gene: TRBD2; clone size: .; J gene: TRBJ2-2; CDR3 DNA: TGTGCCAGCAGCCAAACAGCGGGGAGCCCCGGGGAGCTGTTTTTT; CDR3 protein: CASSQTAGSPGELFF
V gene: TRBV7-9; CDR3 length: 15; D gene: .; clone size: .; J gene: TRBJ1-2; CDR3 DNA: TGTGCCAGCAGCTTAGCTAGCAGGTTCAACTATGGCTACACCTTC; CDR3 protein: CASSLASRFNYGYTF
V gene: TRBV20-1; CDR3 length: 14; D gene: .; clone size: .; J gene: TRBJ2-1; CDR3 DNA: TGCAGTGCTACCGCGGCGGGAAGACACAATGAGCAGTTCTTC; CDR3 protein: CSATAAGRHNEQFF
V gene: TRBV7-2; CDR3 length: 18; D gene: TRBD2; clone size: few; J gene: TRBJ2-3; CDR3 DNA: TGTGCCAGCAGCTTAGCGGCCAGACTAGCGGGGGGCACAGATACGCAGTATTTT; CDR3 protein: CASSLAARLAGGTDTQYF
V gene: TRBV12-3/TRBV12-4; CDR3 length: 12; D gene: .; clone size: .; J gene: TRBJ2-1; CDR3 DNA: TGTGCCAGCAGTTTAGGACGGACGAGCCAGTTCTTC; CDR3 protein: CASSLGRTSQFF
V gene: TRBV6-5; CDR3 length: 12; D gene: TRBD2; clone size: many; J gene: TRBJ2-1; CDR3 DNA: TGTGCCAGCAGTTACTCCGGGACTAGGGAGTTCTTC; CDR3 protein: CASSYSGTREFF
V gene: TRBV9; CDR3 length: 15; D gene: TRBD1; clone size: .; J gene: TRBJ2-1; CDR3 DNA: TGTGGCAGCAGCATCCGGACAGGGGAGTATAATGAGCAGTTCTTC; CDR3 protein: CGSSIRTGEYNEQFF
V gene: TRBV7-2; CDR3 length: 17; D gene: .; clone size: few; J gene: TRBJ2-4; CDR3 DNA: TGTGCCAGCAGCTTAGCGGCATCTGGAAACTACAAAAACATTCAGTACTTC; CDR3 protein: CASSLAASGNYKNIQYF
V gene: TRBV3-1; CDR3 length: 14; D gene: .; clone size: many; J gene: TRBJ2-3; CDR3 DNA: TGTGCCAGCAGCCAAGAGGGGATCCCAGATACGCAGTATTTT; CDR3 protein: CASSQEGIPDTQYF
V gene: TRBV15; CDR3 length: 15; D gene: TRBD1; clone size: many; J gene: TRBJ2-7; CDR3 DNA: TGTGCCACCAGCAGTACCCCGGGACAGCCCTACGAGCAGTACTTC; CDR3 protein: CATSSTPGQPYEQYF
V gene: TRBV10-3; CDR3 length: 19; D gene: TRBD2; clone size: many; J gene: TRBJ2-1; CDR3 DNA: TGTGCCATCAGTGACTGGGGACTAGCGGGAGGGCCCCCCTACAATGAGCAGTTCTTC; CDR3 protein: CAISDWGLAGGPPYNEQFF
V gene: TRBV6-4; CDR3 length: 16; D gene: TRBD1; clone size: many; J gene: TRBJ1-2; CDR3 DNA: TGTGCCAGCAGTGACTCGCCGGGACAGGGGAACTATGGCTACACCTTC; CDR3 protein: CASSDSPGQGNYGYTF
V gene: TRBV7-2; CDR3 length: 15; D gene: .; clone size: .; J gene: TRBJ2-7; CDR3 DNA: TGTGCCAGCAGCTTATGGAACAGGGCCCCCTACGAGCAGTACTTC; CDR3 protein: CASSLWNRAPYEQYF